These T cell receptor beta chains were read from a single sample in a study of OX40 agonist ivuxolimab in advanced cancers. The protocol was immunoSEQ multiplex PCR, while the TCRdb copy is restricted to in-frame clones and leaves out a portion. The repertoire includes 90,000 or so clones, roughly 90% of them detected once, and about 3.6% sits in the top ten. The source material was CD4+ or CD8+ T cells sorted from blood, sampled in a trial of the OX40 agonist ivuxolimab. All receptors come from an adult with an advanced solid tumor such as melanoma, head and neck, liver or kidney cancer. CDR3s leave out the opening cysteine and the closing phenylalanine or tryptophan. Expanded clones get a size class; other rows say once, few or many, or leave the size out.

>TRBJ1-1|TRBV4-1|-
ASSQGHGVITENTEAF
>TRBJ2-2|TRBV10-1|-
ASSDPGLAAGELF
>TRBJ2-2|TRBV27|-
ASKDRGNTGELF
>TRBJ2-1|TRBV5-1|-
ASSGTAYNEQF
>TRBJ1-2|TRBV28|-
ASSLSLDRVDYGYT
>TRBJ1-2|TRBV5-6|-
ASSSGGNYGYT
>TRBJ2-1|TRBV10-1|-
ASSDGKTSWGYNEQF
>TRBJ1-1|TRBV9|-
ASSVGGSGTEAF
>TRBJ2-7|TRBV6-5|-
ASLSPRDNYEQY
>TRBJ2-7|TRBV27|-
ASSMGQSYEQY
>TRBJ1-1|TRBV4-1|-
ASSQAGSNTEAF
>TRBJ1-6|TRBV27|once
ASGSAGGLL
>TRBJ2-7|TRBV30|-
AWSDDSGSPIRSSYEQY
>TRBJ1-3|TRBV30|-
AWSPILRIGNTIY
>TRBJ1-1|TRBV18|-
ASSPLSGVMNTEAF
>TRBJ2-5|TRBV9|-
ASTDRQHTGRWGETQY
>TRBJ2-2|TRBV7-2|-
ASSWRLADPLVNTGELF
>TRBJ1-5|TRBV19|-
ASSMVFRGDQPQH
>TRBJ2-5|TRBV2|-
ALLAGEETQY
>TRBJ2-1|TRBV7-3|-
ASSLLELGRHEQF
>TRBJ1-2|TRBV9|-
ASSVEGSPYGYT
>TRBJ1-5|TRBV9|-
ASSQGGRGQPQH
>TRBJ1-2|TRBV27|-
ASSPRGLNYGYT
>TRBJ2-1|TRBV27|-
ASSLTSGLYNEQF
>TRBJ2-7|TRBV7-2|-
ASSLGTAYEQY